The 24 T cell receptor beta chains given below trace back to one sample, sequenced in a study of identical twins (dated by TCRdb to about 2016). The method was 5' RACE. The sample was run on an Illumina HiSeq 2000. The raw public reads went through TCRdb reprocessing: fastp at Q25, MiXCR clone calling, in-frame beta chains kept. Every distinct CDR3 protein forms one entry, paired with its most common genes and DNA. Counted in this sample were approximately 630,000 distinct CDR3 sequences; less than 9% of them appeared once. The ten top clones hold approximately 1.5% of the sample. These data also featured in a second study, about yellow fever vaccine responses in identical twins.

The sample taken for sequencing was PBMCs. The source is a woman in her late teens or twenties in good health.

The table lists this clonotype with a few counts. The rearrangement joins TRBV10-3 to TRBJ2-3; 9 positions agree with TRBD1. CDR1 is ENHRY, CDR2 SYGVKD, per germline. This CDR3 is built from 13 residues. V lost 9 bases, J lost 1 base, and 2 bases stayed unmatched. In DNA, the CDR3 is TGTGCCATTTGGACAGGGGGCACAGATACGCAGTATTTT. Protein: CAIWTGGTDTQYF.

The sample holds a few counts of this clonotype. V and J are TRBV7-8 and TRBJ1-1, with a weak D call TRBD1 (5 bases). Trimming removed 1 base at V and 6 bases at J, with 18 bases between. The CDR3 contains 16 residues. Looked up from germline, CDR1 is SGHVS and CDR2 is FQNEAQ. CDR3 protein: CASSLDTGVSISEAFF. The CDR3 bases are TGTGCCAGCAGCTTAGATACGGGGGTTTCAATCTCTGAAGCTTTCTTT.

V usage is TRBV10-3 and J usage is TRBJ2-3; TRBD2 agrees at 10 bases. The CDR3 covers 13 residues. Germline V gives CDR1 ENHRY, CDR2 SYGVKD. Trimming cost V 11 bases and J 7 bases; bases outside gene matches: 9. The CDR3 nucleotides are TGTGCCGCCGGGGAGCGGGAGGGAAATACGCAGTATTTT. Translating it yields CAAGEREGNTQYF.

This clonotype was counted only a few times. The J gene is TRBJ2-3, the V gene TRBV4-2; D unresolved. This CDR3 has 16 residues. Germline V gene sequence: CDR1 LGHNA, CDR2 YNFKEQ. V was cut by 1 base and J by 0 bases, with 11 bases left in between. The DNA of the CDR3 is TGTGCCAGCAGCCAAGCGCACTCCCCTAGCACAGATACGCAGTATTTT. Translating gives CASSQAHSPSTDTQYF.

This clonotype has a handful of counts. The chain couples TRBV2 to TRBJ1-1; D unresolved. Trimming cost V 8 bases and J 1 base, with 8 bases left between them. Germline V gives CDR1 SNHLY, CDR2 FYNNEI. The CDR3 covers 12 residues. For the CDR3, the DNA is TGTGCCAGCGGAAAATGGAACACTGAAGCTTTCTTT. As protein: CASGKWNTEAFF.

The chain is built from TRBV24-1 and TRBJ2-2, with a possible D match to TRBD2 (6 bases). The CDR3 runs 17 residues. Trimming left V 3 bases short and J 4 bases short, with 17 bases between. Looked up from germline, CDR1 is KGHDR and CDR2 is SFDVKD. DNA of the CDR3: TGTGCCACCAGTGATCCTGCTCGGACGGAGGGCACCGGGGAGCTGTTTTTT. Encoded protein: CATSDPARTEGTGELFF.

This clonotype was found a few times. The chain links TRBV20-1 to TRBJ1-5, with 7 bases fitting TRBD1. CDR1 and CDR2 from the germline V gene are DFQATT and SNEGSKA (reference sequence). V lost 1 base, J lost 1 base, and 1 base stayed unmatched. The CDR3 runs to 14 residues. CDR3 bases: TGCAGTGCTAGAGGACAGGGAAGCAATCAGCCCCAGCATTTT. Translated, it gives CSARGQGSNQPQHF.

This chain connects TRBV27 to TRBJ2-6; D remains unclear. CDR1 is MNHEY, CDR2 SMNVEV, per germline (reference sequence). The V end lost 6 bases, the J end lost 4 bases, and 10 bases lay between the germline ends. The length of the CDR3 is 14 residues. CDR3 loop: CASSPLDGANVLTF. DNA of the CDR3: TGTGCCAGCAGCCCCCTGGACGGGGCCAACGTCCTGACTTTC. Supplemented by reference TRBV27 and TRBJ2-6, the full variable domain reads EAQVTQNPRYLITVTGKKLTVTCSQNMNHEYMSWYRQDPGLGLRQIYYSMNVEVTDKGDVPEGYKVSRKEKRNFPLILESPSPNQTSLYFCASSPLDGANVLTFGAGSRLTVL.

This chain connects TRBV4-1 to TRBJ2-2; TRBD2 matches 9 bases. The length of the CDR3 is 16 residues. Germline V lookup: CDR1 MGHRA, CDR2 YSYEKL. The junction had 7 bases not matched to a gene; V was cut back by 0 bases and J by 8 bases. The CDR3 sequence: CASSQDRAGGPGELFF. CDR3 nucleotides: TGCGCCAGCAGCCAAGATCGGGCGGGAGGGCCTGGGGAGCTGTTTTTT.

V and J are TRBV29-1 and TRBJ2-3; D is ambiguous. The germline V gene encodes CDR1 SQVTM and CDR2 ANQGSEA. The V gene lost 7 bases and the J gene lost 2 bases, with 10 bases spanning the gap. The CDR3 length is 12 residues. In DNA, the CDR3 is TGCAGCGCCGAGAAAGACACAGATACGCAGTATTTT. Translated: CSAEKDTDTQYF.

Ten or more counts support this clonotype. This sequence joins TRBV12-3 or TRBV12-4 and TRBJ1-1; TRBD1 is a possible D gene (5 bases). Trimming shortened V by 7 bases and J by 5 bases, and 14 bases separated the two germline ends. The CDR3 spans 13 residues. CDR3 in DNA: TGTGCCAGCACTCAATGGGGGGGGACTGAAGCTTTCTTT. This codes for CASTQWGGTEAFF.

This clonotype came up many times. The chain uses TRBV28 and TRBJ2-7, with 7 bases matching TRBD1. Germline CDR1 MDHEN, CDR2 SYDVKM. The ends lost 5 bases at V and 3 bases at J; junction bases unmatched: 7. The CDR3 extends over 14 amino acids. CDR3 nucleotides: TGTGCCAGCAGTAGGACAGGAGGAGGCTACGAGCAGTACTTC. Its protein is CASSRTGGGYEQYF.

Here the CDR3 DNA reads TGTGCCAGCAGTGGGCAAAAAACGGACTACGAGCAGTACGTC. Translation gives CASSGQKTDYEQYV. The V and J genes are TRBV2 and TRBJ2-7; D unresolved. CDR1 and CDR2 from the germline V gene are SNHLY and FYNNEI. CDR3 length equals 14 residues. V lost 4 bases and J 3 bases, leaving 13 bases between the germline ends.

This clonotype was detected ten times or more. The rearrangement uses TRBV10-3 and TRBJ2-2; D not certain. With 0 bases removed from V and 0 bases from J, the gap between germline ends came to 17 bases. Germline V gives CDR1 ENHRY, CDR2 SYGVKD. This CDR3 contains 19 residues. In nucleotides, the CDR3 is TGTGCCATCAGTGAGTCTGTACAGCTCGTCGAGGCGAACACCGGGGAGCTGTTTTTT. It is translated as CAISESVQLVEANTGELFF.

The genes are TRBV12-3 or TRBV12-4 and TRBJ2-7; D is perhaps TRBD2 (5 bases). The CDR3 totals 14 residues. V was pared by 6 bases and J by 0 bases, with 12 bases between. The CDR3 here is CASSASGISYEQYV. The CDR3 DNA reads as TGTGCCAGCAGCGCCTCGGGGATCTCCTACGAGCAGTACGTC.

The chain employs TRBV28 and TRBJ2-7; TRBD1 agrees at 10 bases. V was clipped by 6 bases and J by 2 bases; unmatched bases: 4. There are 14 residues in the CDR3. Per germline, CDR1 MDHEN and CDR2 SYDVKM. The CDR3 DNA reads TGTGCCAGCAGATGGGACAGGGGTACCTACGAGCAGTACTTC. Its translation is CASRWDRGTYEQYF.

The CDR3 nucleotides read TGCAGTGCTGGCCCGGGACTAGCGGGAGCGGGTGAGCAGTTCTTC. As protein: CSAGPGLAGAGEQFF. The chain is built from TRBV20-1 and TRBJ2-1, with 14 positions matching TRBD2. V was clipped by 5 bases and J by 9 bases; unmatched bases: 9. CDR3 size: 15 residues. Germline CDR1 and CDR2: DFQATT and SNEGSKA (reference sequence).

In its sample, this clonotype was seen a few times. The rearrangement uses TRBV7-4 and TRBJ2-1, with 9 bases that match TRBD1. Trimming cost V 5 bases and J 3 bases; bases outside gene matches: 14. The CDR3 spans 18 residues. Germline V lookup: CDR1 SGHVT, CDR2 SQSDAQ. For the CDR3, the DNA is TGTGCCAGCAGCAAAAAAATGGCCGGGACAGGGATCTACAATGAGCAGTTCTTC. Its translation: CASSKKMAGTGIYNEQFF.

This clonotype showed up just a few times. This chain uses TRBV6-5 with TRBJ2-2, with D maybe TRBD1 (5 bases). Deletions cut 7 bases from V and 7 bases from J, with 10 bases between. The CDR3 loop spans 12 amino acids. Germline V gene lookup returns CDR1 MNHEY and CDR2 SVGAGI. CDR3 sequence: CASTSGYGELFF. The DNA of the CDR3 is TGTGCCAGCACCTCAGGGTACGGGGAGCTGTTTTTT.

The sample holds a few counts of this clonotype. The V and J genes are TRBV20-1 and TRBJ2-4; maybe TRBD2 (6 bases). V lost 0 bases and J lost 3, with 9 bases in between. CDR3 length equals 14 residues. The germline gives CDR1 DFQATT, CDR2 SNEGSKA (reference sequence). CDR3 amino acids: CSAREGGGKNIQYF. As DNA, the CDR3 is TGCAGTGCTAGAGAGGGGGGAGGCAAAAACATTCAGTACTTC.

CDR3 nucleotides: TGTGCCAGCAGCTTAACAGGTGGCGGTTACCAGTTCTTC. Its protein product is CASSLTGGGYQFF. The chain is built from TRBV7-3 and TRBJ2-1; D is uncertain. The CDR3 totals 13 residues. Trimming pared 0 bases from V and 13 bases from J, leaving 13 bases between. The germline V gene encodes CDR1 SGHTA and CDR2 FQGTGA.

The chain is built from TRBV10-3 and TRBJ2-1; TRBD2 matches at 10 bases. Trimming at V came to 10 bases and at J to 2 bases, leaving 8 bases not matched to a gene. Per germline, CDR1 ENHRY and CDR2 SYGVKD. CDR3 length: 15 residues. CDR3 DNA: TGTGCCACATCGGAGAGCGGGGGGGCCTACAATGAGCAGTTCTTC. It specifies CATSESGGAYNEQFF.

The table lists this clonotype with a few counts. CDR3: CASSLSLLSSTDTQYF. CDR3 DNA: TGTGCCAGCAGCCTAAGTTTGCTCTCGAGCACAGATACGCAGTATTTT. The chain links TRBV14 to TRBJ2-3; the D is unclear. V lost 4 bases to trimming and J lost 0 bases, with 14 bases between them. Germline V gene data show CDR1 as SGHDN and CDR2 as FVKESK. The CDR3 is 16 residues long. Using reference TRBV14 and TRBJ2-3 for the parts outside the CDR3, the full variable domain is EAGVTQFPSHSVIEKGQTVTLRCDPISGHDNLYWYRRVMGKEIKFLLHFVKESKQDESGMPNNRFLAERTGGTYSTLKVQPAELEDSGVYFCASSLSLLSSTDTQYFGPGTRLTVL.

This chain uses TRBV12-3 or TRBV12-4 with TRBJ1-2; TRBD1 matches 7 bases. The CDR3 runs 14 residues. V lost 5 bases to trimming and J lost 4 bases; unmatched junction nucleotides: 7. CDR3 sequence (DNA): TGTGCCAGCAGTATAACCGGGACAGCCTATGGCTACACCTTC. Translation gives CASSITGTAYGYTF.